This T cell receptor beta chain originates from a study of pediatric ulcerative colitis. As regards this clone: The antigen is undetermined.

Sequencing depth was up to 500,000 reads per sample. Using immunoSEQ multiplex PCR, the repertoire was profiled, and TCRdb retains in-frame clones only, with some absent. The table has 30,000 to 40,000 clones, roughly 71% seen once. Per the germline V gene, CDR1 is SGHTA and CDR2 is FQGNSA. V was pared by 1 base and J by 3 bases, with 21 bases between. This CDR3 region has 18 residues. Rectal tissue came from one to two pinch biopsies taken at colonoscopy. General study points: Substantially fewer templates came from a couple of patients' blood samples.

Material for sequencing was gut tissue. The chain combines TRBV7-2 with TRBJ1-1; D not resolved. The receptor comes from a boy aged 5-17 years with severe ulcerative colitis. Here the CDR3 DNA reads TGTGCCAGCAGCTTAGTGGGTCAGATCGGGGTTTTACACACTGAAGCTTTCTTT. This gives the protein CASSLVGQIGVLHTEAFF.